Detailed here is one TCR beta chain. Its cognate antigen is unknown. Sequencing used immunoSEQ multiplex PCR; TCRdb keeps in-frame clones, though not all of them. This table has millions of clones, less than 95% appearing once. The CDR3 loop spans 15 amino acids. CDR1 is SGHAT, CDR2 FQNNGV, per germline. The V and J ends lost 0 bases and 3 bases respectively, with 12 bases between them. These data come from a study of shared clonotypes between healthy human individuals. Naive CD8 cells comprised CD45RO-negative, CCR7-positively selected cells, excluding terminally differentiated effector memory CD45RA+ cells. The study enrolled healthy HIV-negative adults without recent acute infections or vaccinations as donors. Study conclusions and caveats: Investigators collected only blood, and repertoires in tissues likely differ. A few donors showed sharing of roughly 5% of naive CD4 clonotypes. Naive subsets generally had larger estimated richness than memory subsets.

The rearrangement uses TRBV11-2 and TRBJ2-7; D is uncertain. The sequenced sample was naive CD8+ T cells sorted from blood. This receptor was taken from a man in his late teens or twenties in good health. CDR3 in DNA: TGTGCCAGCAGCTTAGATGTAAGAGTAGTCTACGAGCAGTACTTC. Translating gives CASSLDVRVVYEQYF.